These 26 T cell receptor beta chains were sequenced from one sample in a study of blood T cell repertoires in COVID-19 (dated by TCRdb to 2020 to 2022). The library was generated by the immunoSEQ multiplex PCR assay. Held by TCRdb, this immuneACCESS table contains in-frame sequences only and omits some clones. Under half of the omission traces to an unresolved V gene where checked; the cause of the rest is unknown. In this sample the table shows more than 300,000 clones, over 75% of which occur a single time. The ten biggest clones cover about 1.9% of the sample. Sequences were obtained from PBMCs or T cells enriched from blood (not recorded which). These receptors originate from a man aged 40-49 years in a cohort exposed to, infected with or recovered from COVID-19 (not recorded which).

This chain joins TRBV5-6 and TRBJ2-2, with TRBD1 as a possible D gene (5 bases). V lost 0 bases, J lost 6 bases, and 6 bases lay in between. Germline values: CDR1 SGHDT, CDR2 YYEEEE. The CDR3 length is 13 residues. The chain's CDR3 is CASSLVGPGELFF. Written as DNA, the CDR3 is TGTGCCAGCAGCTTGGTGGGGCCCGGGGAGCTGTTTTTT.

The table lists this clone with a few counts. For the CDR3, the DNA is TGCGCCAGCAGCTTCAACCGGGACTCCCGGTTTTACGAGCAGTACTTC. It encodes CASSFNRDSRFYEQYF. The genes are TRBV5-1 and TRBJ2-7; a weak D match, TRBD2 (6 bases). CDR3 size: 16 residues. V lost 2 bases and J 4 bases, leaving 19 bases between the germline ends. In germline, CDR1 is SGHRS, CDR2 YFSETQ.

This chain joins TRBV6-5 and TRBJ2-7, with D unclear. Germline CDR1 and CDR2: MNHEY and SVGAGI. V dropped 5 bases and J dropped 1 base, with 9 bases sitting between them. The CDR3 consists of 13 residues. This CDR3 reads CASSPGGSYEQYF. The CDR3 DNA follows: TGTGCCAGCAGTCCGGGTGGGTCCTACGAGCAGTACTTC.

The chain employs TRBV9 and TRBJ1-3, with D hard to call. From germline, CDR1 is SGDLS and CDR2 YYNGEE. Trimming stripped 4 bases from V and 0 bases from J, with 11 bases between. CDR3 length equals 15 residues. CDR3 in amino acids: CASSTGRDSGNTIYF. CDR3 DNA sequence: TGTGCCAGCAGCACCGGACGGGACTCTGGAAACACCATATATTTT. Together with reference TRBV9 and TRBJ1-3, the CDR3 gives the full variable domain: DSGVTQTPKHLITATGQRVTLRCSPRSGDLSVYWYQQSLDQGLQFLIQYYNGEERAKGNILERFSAQQFPDLHSELNLSSLELGDSALYFCASSTGRDSGNTIYFGEGSWLTVV.

The rearrangement uses TRBV28 and TRBJ1-4, with D unclear. Trimming pared 4 bases from V and 0 bases from J, leaving 15 bases between. From germline, CDR1 is MDHEN and CDR2 SYDVKM. CDR3 size: 17 residues. CDR3 in DNA: TGTGCCAGCAGTTCCCCCGCGGCAGCTTCAACTAATGAAAAACTGTTTTTT. Translated: CASSSPAAASTNEKLFF.

The chain is built from TRBV9 and TRBJ2-5; TRBD2 is a possible D gene (5 bases). The V end lost 0 bases, the J end lost 1 base, and 13 bases lay between the germline ends. Germline-derived CDR1 and CDR2 are SGDLS and YYNGEE. The CDR3 consists of 16 residues. CDR3 DNA: TGTGCCAGCAGCGTAGAGGGCGGGTCCACCCAAGAGACCCAGTACTTC. Its translation: CASSVEGGSTQETQYF.

CDR3 in DNA: TGTGCCACCAGCAGAGAACTAGGGGGATATCAGCCCCAGCATTTT. This codes for CATSRELGGYQPQHF. The V and J genes are TRBV15 and TRBJ1-5, with a tentative D call TRBD1 (6 bases). From germline, CDR1 is LNHNV and CDR2 YYDKDF (reference sequence). The CDR3 contains 15 residues. Trimming removed 0 bases at V and 5 bases at J, with 11 bases between.

The chain employs TRBV7-9 and TRBJ2-2; 8 nucleotides align to TRBD1. V lost 4 bases to trimming and J lost 4 bases; unmatched junction nucleotides: 8. The CDR3 has 16 residues. Looked up from germline, CDR1 is SEHNR and CDR2 is FQNEAQ (reference sequence). The CDR3 bases are TGTGCCAGCAGCTCCTATGGACAGGGTCGCACCGGGGAGCTGTTTTTT. This encodes CASSSYGQGRTGELFF.

On this clone: This sample also contains other DNA sequences that code for the same CDR3. J is TRBJ2-3 and V is TRBV7-3, with D possibly being TRBD2 (6 bases). There are 14 residues in the CDR3. Germline-derived CDR1 and CDR2 are SGHTA and FQGTGA. The germline V and J ends were trimmed by 5 bases and 0 bases, with 9 bases remaining between them. The CDR3 reads CASSLSGSTDTQYF. CDR3 bases: TGTGCCAGCAGCCTTAGCGGCAGCACAGATACGCAGTATTTT.

Concerning this clone: Within the sample, other DNA sequences also encode this same CDR3. The rearrangement links TRBV18 to TRBJ2-5, with D possibly TRBD1 on 5 matching bases. Deletions cut 2 bases from V and 4 bases from J, with 11 bases between. The germline CDR1 and CDR2 sequences are KGHSH and LQKENI. The CDR3 covers 14 residues. In nucleotides, the CDR3 is TGTGCCAGCTCACCAAGGCGGCAGGGAGAGACCCAGTACTTC. The encoded protein is CASSPRRQGETQYF.

The chain is built from TRBV15 and TRBJ1-5; 8 bases are shared with TRBD1. CDR3 length: 15 amino acids. J was trimmed by 5 bases and V by 0 bases; bases with no gene match: 3. Germline V CDR1 and CDR2: LNHNV, YYDKDF (reference sequence). DNA for the CDR3: TGTGCCACCAGCAGAGATGGGACAGGCGATCAGCCCCAGCATTTT. This gives the protein CATSRDGTGDQPQHF.

V gene TRBV5-1 combines with J gene TRBJ2-1; 8 nucleotides line up with TRBD1. V was pared by 0 bases and J by 7 bases, with 3 bases of the junction left unmatched. Germline CDR1 and CDR2: SGHRS and YFSETQ. This CDR3 is built from 14 residues. The CDR3 spells CASSLGGQGNEQFF. The CDR3 coding sequence is TGCGCCAGCAGCTTGGGTGGACAGGGAAATGAGCAGTTCTTC.

J is TRBJ2-5 and V is TRBV29-1, with a weak D call TRBD1 (5 bases). Germline V gives CDR1 SQVTM, CDR2 ANQGSEA. Between the trimmed V and J ends, which lost 4 bases and 4 bases, there was a span of 10 bases. The CDR3 sequence is 12 residues long. The CDR3 region is CSVVQVRETQYF. The CDR3 region has the DNA TGCAGCGTTGTACAGGTCCGAGAGACCCAGTACTTC.

This rearrangement joins TRBV2 to TRBJ2-3; D possibly corresponds to TRBD2 (5 bases). Per germline, CDR1 SNHLY and CDR2 FYNNEI. With 3 bases removed from V and 0 bases from J, the gap between germline ends came to 22 bases. The CDR3 spans 19 residues. The CDR3 is CASSDPRLSGVVSTDTQYF. Here the CDR3 DNA reads TGTGCCAGCAGTGATCCCCGACTGTCCGGGGTAGTTAGCACAGATACGCAGTATTTT.

The chain recombines TRBV6-5 with TRBJ2-3; 11 nucleotides align to TRBD2. The CDR3 is made up of 14 amino acids. J was trimmed by 7 bases and V by 5 bases; bases with no gene match: 5. Germline assignment: CDR1 MNHEY and CDR2 SVGAGI. This chain's CDR3 is CASSKLAGENTQYF. CDR3 coding DNA: TGTGCCAGCAGTAAACTAGCGGGAGAAAATACGCAGTATTTT.

V gene TRBV6-5 combines with J gene TRBJ2-7; tentative D call: TRBD2 (6 bases). This CDR3 is built from 15 residues. Per germline, CDR1 MNHEY and CDR2 SVGAGI. V lost 6 bases, J lost 2 bases, and 17 bases lay in between. The CDR3 region is CASSPAGTPTYEQYF. For the CDR3, the DNA is TGTGCCAGCAGCCCCGCCGGGACTCCTACCTACGAGCAGTACTTC.

CDR3 nucleotides: TGTGCCAGTAGTGCCGGACAGAAGCAGTACTTC. Protein product: CASSAGQKQYF. V gene TRBV19 combines with J gene TRBJ2-7; tentative D call: TRBD1 (6 bases). Germline loops: CDR1 LNHDA, CDR2 SQIVND (reference sequence). Trimming cost V 5 bases and J 8 bases, with 10 bases left between them. The length of the CDR3 is 11 residues.

The chain carries TRBV2 and TRBJ1-1; 10 bases agree with TRBD1. The CDR3 has 13 residues. The junction had 5 bases not matched to a gene; V was cut back by 8 bases and J by 5 bases. From germline, CDR1 is SNHLY and CDR2 FYNNEI. CDR3 protein: CASRGQGITEAFF. Written as DNA, the CDR3 is TGTGCCAGCCGGGGACAGGGGATTACTGAAGCTTTCTTT. Drawing the rest from reference TRBV2 and TRBJ1-1, the complete variable domain is EPEVTQTPSHQVTQMGQEVILRCVPISNHLYFYWYRQILGQKVEFLVSFYNNEISEKSEIFDDQFSVERPDGSNFTLKIRSTKLEDSAMYFCASRGQGITEAFFGQGTRLTVV.

V and J are TRBV19 and TRBJ1-6; tentative D call: TRBD1 (6 bases). The germline V and J ends were trimmed by 4 bases and 4 bases, with 11 bases remaining between them. Germline-derived CDR1 and CDR2 are LNHDA and SQIVND (reference sequence). This CDR3 is built from 15 residues. The CDR3 region has the DNA TGTGCCAGTAGTACCCGGGACAATTATAATTCACCCCTCCACTTT. Protein: CASSTRDNYNSPLHF.

This chain links TRBV30 with TRBJ1-1; 8 bases are shared with TRBD1. The V and J ends lost 0 bases and 5 bases, in that order; junction bases with no gene match: 2. Per the germline V gene, CDR1 is GTSNPN and CDR2 is SVGIG (reference sequence). The CDR3 has 13 residues. The CDR3 DNA sequence: TGTGCCTGGAGTGTACAGGGGGTGACTGAAGCTTTCTTT. As protein: CAWSVQGVTEAFF. The whole variable domain, remainder taken from reference TRBV30 and TRBJ1-1, is SQTIHQWPATLVQPVGSPLSLECTVEGTSNPNLYWYRQAAGRGLQLLFYSVGIGQISSEVPQNLSASRPQDRQFILSSKKLLLSDSGFYLCAWSVQGVTEAFFGQGTRLTVV.

The chain employs TRBV27 and TRBJ2-3, with 10 bases fitting TRBD2. This CDR3 contains 16 residues. J was trimmed by 0 bases and V by 4 bases; bases with no gene match: 4. Germline loops: CDR1 MNHEY, CDR2 SMNVEV (reference sequence). CDR3 loop: CASSSPTSGSTDTQYF. In nucleotides, the CDR3 is TGTGCCAGCAGTTCCCCGACTAGCGGGAGCACAGATACGCAGTATTTT.

The rearrangement joins TRBV6-2 or TRBV6-3 to TRBJ2-4, with D possibly being TRBD1 (6 bases). This CDR3 comprises 16 residues. Trimming pared 6 bases from V and 3 bases from J, leaving 18 bases between. In germline, CDR1 is MNHEY, CDR2 SVGEGT. CDR3 nucleotides: TGTGCCAGCAGCCCCCAATCGACAGGCGGCAAAAACATTCAGTACTTC. This codes for CASSPQSTGGKNIQYF.

This chain uses TRBV10-3 with TRBJ1-1, with 7 bases lining up with TRBD1. CDR3 length equals 15 residues. V lost 3 bases to trimming and J lost 1 base; unmatched junction nucleotides: 5. CDR1 and CDR2 (germline): ENHRY, SYGVKD. This CDR3 reads CAISDPRGRNTEAFF. Here the CDR3 DNA reads TGTGCCATCAGTGACCCCAGGGGGAGGAACACTGAAGCTTTCTTT.

Here the CDR3 reads CASSQDRSAVNTQYF. DNA for the CDR3: TGTGCCAGCAGCCAAGACCGGTCAGCGGTTAATACGCAGTATTTT. The chain couples TRBV3-1 (or the pseudogene TRBV3-2) to TRBJ2-3, with D possibly being TRBD2 (5 bases). The CDR3 extends over 15 amino acids. V lost 0 bases, J lost 7 bases, and 14 bases lay in between. The germline V gene encodes CDR1 LGHDT and CDR2 YNNKEL (reference sequence).

The CDR3 sequence is CASSLRTTGGTNGYTF. CDR3 in DNA: TGTGCCAGCAGCCTACGAACGACAGGGGGGACCAATGGCTACACCTTC. The chain couples TRBV7-9 to TRBJ1-2; TRBD1 agrees at 9 bases. CDR1 and CDR2 from the germline V gene are SEHNR and FQNEAQ (reference sequence). CDR3 length: 16 residues. J was trimmed by 6 bases and V by 5 bases; bases with no gene match: 13.

V usage is TRBV21-1 and J usage is TRBJ2-5; the D call in the table, TRBD2, was not verified against the DNA. TRBV21-1 is annotated as a pseudogene. This CDR3 region has 12 residues. The CDR3 loop reads CASSGGEETQYF. The CDR3 DNA reads TGTGCCAGCAGCGGGGGGGAGGAGACCCAGTACTTC.